These 23 T cell receptor beta chains share one sample of origin, sequenced in a study of control samples from healthy donors and cancer patients. Only in-frame clones appear in the TCRdb table, and some are missing; sequencing was by immunoSEQ multiplex PCR. The table records more than 45,000 clones, roughly 92% of them present only once. Source material: PBMCs. These receptors originate from a woman in her fifties or sixties with head and neck cancer.

The J gene is TRBJ1-4, the V gene TRBV4-2; D remains unclear. V lost 1 base, J lost 3 bases, and 12 bases lay in between. CDR1 is LGHNA and CDR2 is YNFKEQ in the germline V gene. This CDR3 is built from 16 residues. This chain's CDR3 is CASSQVNSEANEKLFF. The CDR3 DNA sequence: TGTGCCAGCAGCCAAGTCAATTCAGAGGCTAATGAAAAACTGTTTTTT.

The V call is TRBV6-6, the J call TRBJ1-1; TRBD1 aligns across 9 bases. The J segment lost 4 bases and the V segment lost 5 bases, leaving 8 bases of the junction unmatched. Germline CDR1 is MNHNY and CDR2 is SVGAGI (reference sequence). This CDR3 spans 15 amino acids. CDR3 DNA: TGTGCCAGCAGTCGGACCGGGACAGGGATCACTGAAGCTTTCTTT. Amino acid sequence: CASSRTGTGITEAFF.

The chain is built from TRBV5-8 and TRBJ1-2, with TRBD1 matching over 7 bases. Losses at the gene ends were 0 bases for V and 4 bases for J; bases not matched to a gene: 6. From germline, CDR1 is SGHTS and CDR2 YDEGEE. This CDR3 is built from 15 residues. CDR3 nucleotide sequence: TGTGCCAGCAGCTTGGGGGCAGGGGGACCCTATGGCTACACCTTC. This translates into CASSLGAGGPYGYTF. The complete variable domain, with remaining parts taken from reference TRBV5-8 and TRBJ1-2, reads EAGVTQSPTHLIKTRGQQATLRCSPISGHTSVYWYQQALGLGLQFLLWYDEGEERNRGNFPPRFSGRQFPNYSSELNVNALELEDSALYLCASSLGAGGPYGYTFGSGTRLTVV.

The chain carries TRBV4-1 and TRBJ1-2; D uncertain. The CDR3 has 15 amino acids. Trimming left V 4 bases short and J 0 bases short, with 12 bases between. The germline V gene has CDR1 MGHRA and CDR2 YSYEKL. The CDR3, as DNA: TGCGCCAGCAGCCTCGACTACCTCTCTAACTATGGCTACACCTTC. It encodes CASSLDYLSNYGYTF.

The rearrangement uses TRBV7-2 and TRBJ2-7; 9 nucleotides line up with TRBD2. J gave up 0 bases and V 5 bases, and 5 bases lay outside the gene matches. The CDR3 is 15 amino acids. CDR1 is SGHTA, CDR2 FQGNSA, per germline. CDR3 region: CASSPGLAYSYEQYF. The DNA of the CDR3 is TGTGCCAGCAGCCCGGGACTAGCATACTCCTACGAGCAGTACTTC.

The chain is built from TRBV6-6 and TRBJ2-7, with TRBD1 matching 8 bases. The CDR3 totals 13 residues. With V trimmed by 5 bases and J by 2 bases, 2 bases remained unmatched. Germline CDR1 MNHNY, CDR2 SVGAGI (reference sequence). The CDR3 coding sequence is TGTGCCAGCAGTCAACAGGGGGCCTACGAGCAGTACTTC. Translating gives CASSQQGAYEQYF.

This clone was seen once. The chain carries TRBV4-1 and TRBJ1-1, with a tentative D call TRBD1 (6 bases). The germline CDR1 and CDR2 sequences are MGHRA and YSYEKL. The CDR3 is 15 amino acids. V lost 4 bases and J 3 bases, leaving 15 bases between the germline ends. As DNA, the CDR3 is TGCGCCAGCAGCCCTGACCAGGGGATTGACACTGAAGCTTTCTTT. Protein sequence: CASSPDQGIDTEAFF.

V and J are TRBV7-9 and TRBJ2-7; a weak D match, TRBD1 (6 bases). The germline CDR1 and CDR2 sequences are SEHNR and FQNEAQ (reference sequence). The V end was cut by 4 bases, the J end by 2 bases, with 6 bases between. CDR3 length equals 12 residues. The CDR3 DNA reads as TGTGCCAGCAGCTGGACAGCCTACGAGCAGTACTTC. It is translated as CASSWTAYEQYF. Combining the CDR3 with reference TRBV7-9 and TRBJ2-7 gives the whole variable domain DTGVSQNPRHKITKRGQNVTFRCDPISEHNRLYWYRQTLGQGPEFLTYFQNEAQLEKSRLLSDRFSAERPKGSFSTLEIQRTEQGDSAMYLCASSWTAYEQYFGPGTRLTVT.

The V call is TRBV28, the J call TRBJ1-1, with D possibly matching TRBD1 (5 bases). Germline lookup yields CDR1 MDHEN and CDR2 SYDVKM. The CDR3 loop spans 21 amino acids. V was cut by 6 bases and J by 7 bases, with 39 bases left in between. For the CDR3, the DNA is TGTGCCAGCAGCTCTAAGAACGGGGCCTTGGATGGGAGGGTATACTCTGATGAAGCTTTCTTT. Amino acids: CASSSKNGALDGRVYSDEAFF.

The chain couples TRBV12-2 to TRBJ1-2; TRBD1 was called by the table and not checked on the DNA. TRBV12-2 is classified as a pseudogene. The CDR3 totals 14 residues. Here the CDR3 reads CASRSPGHFYGYTF. CDR3 DNA sequence: TGTGCAAGTCGCTCGCCGGGACACTTCTATGGCTACACCTTC.

This chain connects TRBV2 to TRBJ2-3; TRBD1 matches 8 bases. Trimming removed 5 bases from V and 3 bases from J; junction bases left unmatched: 10. The CDR3 runs 16 residues. From germline, CDR1 is SNHLY and CDR2 FYNNEI. For the CDR3, the DNA is TGTGCCAGCAGTCCCCGGACAGGGCAATCTACAGATACGCAGTATTTT. This encodes CASSPRTGQSTDTQYF.

The J gene is TRBJ2-4, the V gene TRBV19; D unresolved. This CDR3 has 14 amino acids. V lost 7 bases, J lost 0 bases, and 10 bases lay in between. The germline CDR1 and CDR2 sequences are LNHDA and SQIVND (reference sequence). This chain's CDR3 is CASMGPLAKNIQYF. CDR3 DNA sequence: TGTGCCAGTATGGGCCCGCTAGCCAAAAACATTCAGTACTTC.

The chain is built from TRBV28 and TRBJ2-3; TRBD2 matches at 8 bases. This CDR3 has 16 residues. Germline trimming cut 6 bases from V and 3 bases from J; bases unmatched to any gene: 11. CDR1 is MDHEN and CDR2 is SYDVKM in the germline V gene. CDR3 in amino acids: CASRVTSGGVTDTQYF. CDR3 coding DNA: TGTGCCAGCAGGGTTACTAGCGGCGGGGTTACAGATACGCAGTATTTT.

V is TRBV20-1 and J is TRBJ2-1; TRBD2 matches 11 bases. Germline CDR1 reads DFQATT; CDR2 reads SNEGSKA (reference sequence). This CDR3 is 15 amino acids long. V dropped 3 bases and J dropped 4; count of bases not matched to a gene: 5. CDR3 sequence: CSASRTSGGYNEQFF. In nucleotides, the CDR3 is TGCAGTGCTAGTCGTACTAGCGGGGGATACAATGAGCAGTTCTTC.

The rearrangement joins TRBV7-9 to TRBJ2-3; D possibly corresponds to TRBD2 (6 bases). V lost 6 bases and J lost 2, with 6 bases in between. Germline CDR1 SEHNR, CDR2 FQNEAQ (reference sequence). The CDR3 has 12 amino acids. The CDR3 sequence: CASRRDTDTQYF. In nucleotides, the CDR3 is TGTGCCAGCAGGCGGGACACAGATACGCAGTATTTT. Full variable domain (rest looked up from reference TRBV7-9 and TRBJ2-3): DTGVSQNPRHKITKRGQNVTFRCDPISEHNRLYWYRQTLGQGPEFLTYFQNEAQLEKSRLLSDRFSAERPKGSFSTLEIQRTEQGDSAMYLCASRRDTDTQYFGPGTRLTVL.

The chain joins TRBV28 to TRBJ1-5; D is possibly TRBD1 (6 bases). The CDR3 covers 15 residues. Germline lookup yields CDR1 MDHEN and CDR2 SYDVKM. V lost 4 bases, J lost 3 bases, and 13 bases lay in between. The CDR3, as DNA: TGTGCCAGCAGTTGGATAGGGGGACCCAATCAGCCCCAGCATTTT. Translated, it gives CASSWIGGPNQPQHF.

This clone came up once. V usage is TRBV9 and J usage is TRBJ2-3; D unresolved. The V gene's germline CDR1 is SGDLS and CDR2 YYNGEE. This CDR3 contains 13 residues. Trimming shortened V by 0 bases and J by 4 bases, and 6 bases separated the two germline ends. The CDR3 nucleotides are TGTGCCAGCAGCGTAGCTTTCTCAGATACGCAGTATTTT. Translated: CASSVAFSDTQYF.

The rearrangement joins TRBV5-1 to TRBJ2-3, with 9 bases lining up with TRBD2. The CDR3 is made up of 15 amino acids. V was pared by 1 base and J by 5 bases, with 5 bases of the junction left unmatched. The germline gives CDR1 SGHRS, CDR2 YFSETQ. The CDR3 here is CASSLFAGGQDTQYF. The CDR3 DNA sequence: TGCGCCAGCAGCTTGTTCGCGGGAGGGCAAGATACGCAGTATTTT.

This clone turned up a few times. This chain joins TRBV11-1 and TRBJ2-7; the D gene is possibly TRBD1 (6 bases). Germline CDR1 is SGHAT and CDR2 is FQDESV (reference sequence). This CDR3 is 15 amino acids long. The ends were cut back, 3 bases at V and 4 bases at J, with 16 bases in the middle. CDR3 in DNA: TGTGCCAGCAGCTTCTACCAACGGACAGCTTACGAGCAGTACTTC. It specifies CASSFYQRTAYEQYF.

The chain couples TRBV28 to TRBJ2-1, with 12 positions matching TRBD2. V shed 4 bases, J shed 2 bases, and the junction held 3 bases outside the gene matches. Germline CDR1 is MDHEN and CDR2 is SYDVKM. The CDR3 totals 16 residues. For the CDR3, the DNA is TGTGCCAGCAGTTCCCTAGCGGGAGGGCCCTACAATGAGCAGTTCTTC. Translation: CASSSLAGGPYNEQFF.

The chain links TRBV13 to TRBJ2-1; 9 bases fit TRBD1. The V gene's germline CDR1 is PRHDT and CDR2 FYEKMQ (reference sequence). V trimming: 4 bases; J trimming: 2 bases; junction bases outside the gene matches: 9. The CDR3 extends over 17 amino acids. This CDR3 reads CASSSVRGQGPYNEQFF. The CDR3 coding sequence is TGTGCCAGCAGCTCAGTGAGGGGACAGGGCCCCTACAATGAGCAGTTCTTC.

The chain joins TRBV5-1 to TRBJ2-7; 8 nucleotides line up with TRBD1. The V gene end was trimmed by 3 bases and the J gene end by 5 bases; junction bases not matched to a gene: 7. The germline V gene encodes CDR1 SGHRS and CDR2 YFSETQ. The CDR3 sequence is 14 residues long. CDR3 coding DNA: TGCGCCAGCAGCTCCAGGGACAGGATAGACGAGCAGTACTTC. Translation gives CASSSRDRIDEQYF.

The chain uses TRBV30 and TRBJ1-1, with 10 bases that match TRBD1. V lost 2 bases, J lost 5 bases, and 11 bases stayed unmatched. CDR3 length equals 16 residues. CDR1 is GTSNPN, CDR2 SVGIG, per germline (reference sequence). The DNA for the CDR3 is TGTGCCTGGAGTTTCGACAGGGGGCGCGGAAGGACTGAAGCTTTCTTT. It specifies CAWSFDRGRGRTEAFF.